Shown below are 27 T cell receptor beta chains from a single sample sequenced in a study of OX40 agonist ivuxolimab in advanced cancers. Library preparation used the immunoSEQ multiplex PCR assay. The table comes from immuneACCESS by way of TCRdb, which keeps in-frame sequences with V and J called. Part of the clones is missing from these tables; in studies checked, under half for an unresolved V gene and the rest for unknown reasons. This sample holds 65,000 to 95,000 clones; about nine tenths were observed only once. The top ten constitute approximately 0.2% of the sample. Sequenced material: CD4+ or CD8+ T cells sorted from blood, taken in a trial of the OX40 agonist ivuxolimab. These receptors originate from an adult with an advanced solid tumor such as melanoma, head and neck, liver or kidney cancer.

The chain joins TRBV5-1 to TRBJ2-1; weak D call: TRBD2 (6 bases). The V and J ends lost 0 bases and 4 bases respectively, with 14 bases between them. CDR3 length: 16 residues. Germline V gene lookup returns CDR1 SGHRS and CDR2 YFSETQ. This chain's CDR3 is CASSLEPAGAYNEQFF. As DNA, the CDR3 is TGCGCCAGCAGCTTGGAGCCAGCGGGCGCGTACAATGAGCAGTTCTTC.

This clone was seen only once. V usage is TRBV6-1 and J usage is TRBJ1-1; D is undetermined. Looked up from germline, CDR1 is MNHNS and CDR2 is SASEGT. Trimming stripped 0 bases from V and 1 base from J, with 9 bases between. This CDR3 has 15 amino acids. DNA for the CDR3: TGTGCCAGCAGTGAAGCGCAGCCCGGGAACACTGAAGCTTTCTTT. Amino acid sequence: CASSEAQPGNTEAFF.

The chain couples TRBV29-1 to TRBJ2-5, with D maybe TRBD1 (6 bases). Germline V gives CDR1 SQVTM, CDR2 ANQGSEA. V dropped 3 bases and J dropped 1 base, with 18 bases sitting between them. The CDR3 totals 16 residues. DNA for the CDR3: TGCAGCGTTGACCCGCTCCCGACAGGCGGCCAAGAGACCCAGTACTTC. Amino acids: CSVDPLPTGGQETQYF.

The genes are TRBV5-4 and TRBJ1-4, with 7 nucleotides matching TRBD1. V lost 4 bases to trimming and J lost 4 bases; unmatched junction nucleotides: 7. The CDR3 spans 15 residues. CDR1 and CDR2 (germline): SGHNT, YYREEE (reference sequence). CDR3 residues: CASSVLTGSNEKLFF. As DNA, the CDR3 is TGTGCCAGCAGCGTACTGACAGGGAGTAATGAAAAACTGTTTTTT.

The gene calls are TRBV28 and TRBJ1-1, with TRBD1 matching 8 bases. V shed 2 bases, J shed 4 bases, and the junction held 24 bases outside the gene matches. The CDR3 sequence is 21 residues long. Germline-derived CDR1 and CDR2 are MDHEN and SYDVKM. CDR3 in DNA: TGTGCCAGCAGTTTAACGCGCGGGAAAAAGACAGGGGACATTGAACGCACTGAAGCTTTCTTT. It specifies CASSLTRGKKTGDIERTEAFF.

The chain joins TRBV9 to TRBJ1-6, with D hard to call. The CDR3 consists of 15 residues. Germline loops: CDR1 SGDLS, CDR2 YYNGEE. V was cut by 0 bases and J by 9 bases, with 13 bases left in between. CDR3 in amino acids: CASSVAGKAISPLHF. As DNA, the CDR3 is TGTGCCAGCAGCGTAGCCGGGAAGGCGATTTCACCCCTCCACTTT.

The chain couples TRBV5-1 to TRBJ2-7; 8 bases align to TRBD1. The germline CDR1 and CDR2 sequences are SGHRS and YFSETQ. The CDR3 extends over 14 amino acids. V trimming: 3 bases; J trimming: 2 bases; junction bases outside the gene matches: 4. CDR3 coding DNA: TGCGCCAGCAGCTGGGGACAGGCCACCTACGAGCAGTACTTC. Amino acids: CASSWGQATYEQYF.

The chain has TRBV30 and TRBJ1-5; D gene ambiguous. Germline loops: CDR1 GTSNPN, CDR2 SVGIG (reference sequence). CDR3 length: 16 residues. The V end was cut by 2 bases, the J end by 4 bases, with 18 bases between. The CDR3 region has the DNA TGTGCCTGGAGTTCCTCCCGGGGTGGCGGGAATCAGCCCCAGCATTTT. It translates to CAWSSSRGGGNQPQHF.

The chain uses TRBV5-1 and TRBJ2-5; D may be TRBD1 (6 bases). CDR3 size: 13 residues. The germline V and J ends were trimmed by 4 bases and 2 bases, with 9 bases remaining between them. Germline CDR1 is SGHRS and CDR2 is YFSETQ. The CDR3 DNA sequence: TGCGCCAGCAGCCCCCAGGGGCAAGAGACCCAGTACTTC. It translates to CASSPQGQETQYF.

The V gene is TRBV30, the J gene TRBJ1-5, with unresolved D. CDR3 length: 13 amino acids. Trimming cost V 0 bases and J 4 bases, with 7 bases left between them. Looked up from germline, CDR1 is GTSNPN and CDR2 is SVGIG (reference sequence). CDR3 coding DNA: TGTGCCTGGAGTGTCGGCAATAATCAGCCCCAGCATTTT. Protein sequence: CAWSVGNNQPQHF.

This clone was picked up one time. The chain joins TRBV30 to TRBJ2-1, with TRBD2 matching 9 bases. After removal of 5 bases from V and 4 bases from J, the junction contained 9 bases not matched to a gene. CDR3 length: 15 residues. Germline V lookup: CDR1 GTSNPN, CDR2 SVGIG (reference sequence). CDR3 residues: CAWGMAGGIYNEQFF. For the CDR3, the DNA is TGTGCCTGGGGTATGGCGGGAGGGATTTACAATGAGCAGTTCTTC.

The chain combines TRBV19 with TRBJ1-1; D remains unclear. The CDR3 is made up of 14 amino acids. The V end was cut by 7 bases, the J end by 2 bases, with 14 bases between. The germline CDR1 and CDR2 sequences are LNHDA and SQIVND (reference sequence). Here the CDR3 reads CASTRTRGNTEAFF. The DNA for the CDR3 is TGTGCCAGTACCCGAACTCGAGGTAACACTGAAGCTTTCTTT.

This chain joins TRBV25-1 and TRBJ1-6; D remains ambiguous. Per the germline V gene, CDR1 is MGHDK and CDR2 is SYGVNS. Trimming took off 6 bases at V and 9 bases at J, with 15 bases between the two ends. The CDR3 spans 14 residues. CDR3 in DNA: TGTGCCAGCAGGGGAGACGCATGGGGTTCACCCCTCCACTTT. This encodes CASRGDAWGSPLHF.

The J gene is TRBJ2-3, the V gene TRBV19, with no clear D. Germline values: CDR1 LNHDA, CDR2 SQIVND (reference sequence). The CDR3 is made up of 12 amino acids. The ends were cut back, 5 bases at V and 3 bases at J, with 6 bases in the middle. CDR3 DNA sequence: TGTGCCAGTAGTGCACGAACAGATACGCAGTATTTT. It encodes CASSARTDTQYF.

The chain carries TRBV10-1 and TRBJ2-3, with D possibly being TRBD2 (6 bases). The CDR3 loop spans 14 amino acids. Trimming cost V 3 bases and J 2 bases, with 9 bases left between them. The V gene's germline CDR1 is WNHNN and CDR2 SYGVQD (reference sequence). The CDR3 loop reads CASSDPSATDTQYF. In nucleotides, the CDR3 is TGCGCCAGCAGTGACCCTAGCGCCACAGATACGCAGTATTTT.

J is TRBJ2-7 and V is TRBV30, with 12 bases lining up with TRBD2. Germline assignment: CDR1 GTSNPN and CDR2 SVGIG (reference sequence). With V trimmed by 8 bases and J by 2 bases, 4 bases remained unmatched. The CDR3 is made up of 13 amino acids. The chain's CDR3 is CAGRLAGAYEQYF. The CDR3 DNA sequence: TGTGCCGGAAGACTAGCGGGAGCCTACGAGCAGTACTTC. The whole variable domain, remainder taken from reference TRBV30 and TRBJ2-7, is SQTIHQWPATLVQPVGSPLSLECTVEGTSNPNLYWYRQAAGRGLQLLFYSVGIGQISSEVPQNLSASRPQDRQFILSSKKLLLSDSGFYLCAGRLAGAYEQYFGPGTRLTVT.

This clone occurred a few times. The chain has TRBV30 and TRBJ1-5; no firm D call. CDR3 length: 15 residues. V was clipped by 1 base and J by 0 bases, with 10 bases between them. Germline CDR1 GTSNPN, CDR2 SVGIG (reference sequence). CDR3 bases: TGTGCCTGGAGTGGCGGCATCCATAGCAATCAGCCCCAGCATTTT. This codes for CAWSGGIHSNQPQHF.

The V gene is TRBV11-3, the J gene TRBJ2-2, with D possibly matching TRBD1 (6 bases). Germline CDR1 SGHNT, CDR2 YENEEA. The CDR3 contains 14 residues. V lost 1 base and J 4 bases, leaving 7 bases between the germline ends. The CDR3 sequence is CASSLVRGTGELFF. The CDR3 nucleotides are TGTGCCAGCAGCTTAGTCAGGGGCACCGGGGAGCTGTTTTTT.

The J gene is TRBJ1-4, the V gene TRBV6-5; D uncertain. CDR1 is MNHEY and CDR2 is SVGAGI in the germline V gene. CDR3 size: 14 residues. V was shortened by 4 bases and J by 7 bases, with 13 bases between the two germline ends. The CDR3 protein is CASSSLSRGEKLFF. The CDR3 region has the DNA TGTGCCAGCAGTTCTCTTTCGCGGGGTGAAAAACTGTTTTTT.

The chain recombines TRBV6-1 with TRBJ2-3; a weak D match, TRBD2 (5 bases). Germline loops: CDR1 MNHNS, CDR2 SASEGT. CDR3 length equals 15 residues. With 2 bases removed from V and 2 bases from J, the gap between germline ends came to 11 bases. CDR3 nucleotide sequence: TGTGCCAGCAGTGAACAGGCTAGCCCCACAGATACGCAGTATTTT. Translating it yields CASSEQASPTDTQYF.

The chain uses TRBV14 and TRBJ2-3; no clear D gene. Germline V gene sequence: CDR1 SGHDN, CDR2 FVKESK. The CDR3 is 15 residues long. V gave up 1 base and J gave up 6 bases, with 14 bases separating them. The CDR3 region is CASSQVLGSSDTQYF. The CDR3 region has the DNA TGTGCCAGCAGCCAAGTTCTGGGATCGTCGGATACGCAGTATTTT.

The chain recombines TRBV28 with TRBJ2-1; 8 nucleotides align to TRBD1. CDR3 length: 16 residues. The V gene end was trimmed by 4 bases and the J gene end by 1 base; junction bases not matched to a gene: 6. Germline V gene lookup returns CDR1 MDHEN and CDR2 SYDVKM. In nucleotides, the CDR3 is TGTGCCAGCAGTTCCGACAGGGGAAGATCCTACAATGAGCAGTTCTTC. Encoded protein: CASSSDRGRSYNEQFF.

The chain couples TRBV6-1 to TRBJ1-5; D is perhaps TRBD1 (5 bases). Trimming removed 5 bases from V and 4 bases from J, with 15 bases in between. The germline gives CDR1 MNHNS, CDR2 SASEGT. The CDR3 consists of 15 residues. CDR3 in DNA: TGTGCCAGCAGTCCCGACGGGGGATGGAATCAGCCCCAGCATTTT. Its translation is CASSPDGGWNQPQHF.

This clone was detected once. The genes are TRBV6-5 and TRBJ1-3; D gene unclear. Trimming cost V 6 bases and J 2 bases, with 11 bases left between them. The CDR3 extends over 14 amino acids. Germline assignment: CDR1 MNHEY and CDR2 SVGAGI. The DNA of the CDR3 is TGTGCCAGCAGCCCGGCCGCTACTGGAAACACCATATATTTT. Translating it yields CASSPAATGNTIYF.

This clone was detected only a few times. The CDR3 is CSVGDEQFF. In DNA, the CDR3 is TGCAGTGTAGGGGATGAGCAGTTCTTC. The chain uses TRBV29-1 and TRBJ2-1; a weak D match, TRBD1 (5 bases). Germline lookup yields CDR1 SQVTM and CDR2 ANQGSEA. CDR3 length: 9 amino acids.

The genes are TRBV5-1 and TRBJ2-7, with D possibly being TRBD1 or TRBD2 (5 bases each). V was clipped by 4 bases and J by 2 bases, with 16 bases between them. CDR3 length: 15 amino acids. CDR1 and CDR2 (germline): SGHRS, YFSETQ. This chain's CDR3 is CASSAQPGRAYEQYF. The CDR3 coding sequence is TGCGCCAGCAGCGCTCAACCGGGACGAGCCTACGAGCAGTACTTC.

The chain uses TRBV6-6 and TRBJ2-7, with 9 positions matching TRBD1. CDR1 MNHNY and CDR2 SVGAGI come from the germline V gene (reference sequence). The V and J ends lost 5 bases and 3 bases, in that order; junction bases with no gene match: 5. This CDR3 has 14 residues. CDR3 in DNA: TGTGCCAGCAGTCCGGGACAGGGTAACTACGAGCAGTACTTC. Its protein product is CASSPGQGNYEQYF.